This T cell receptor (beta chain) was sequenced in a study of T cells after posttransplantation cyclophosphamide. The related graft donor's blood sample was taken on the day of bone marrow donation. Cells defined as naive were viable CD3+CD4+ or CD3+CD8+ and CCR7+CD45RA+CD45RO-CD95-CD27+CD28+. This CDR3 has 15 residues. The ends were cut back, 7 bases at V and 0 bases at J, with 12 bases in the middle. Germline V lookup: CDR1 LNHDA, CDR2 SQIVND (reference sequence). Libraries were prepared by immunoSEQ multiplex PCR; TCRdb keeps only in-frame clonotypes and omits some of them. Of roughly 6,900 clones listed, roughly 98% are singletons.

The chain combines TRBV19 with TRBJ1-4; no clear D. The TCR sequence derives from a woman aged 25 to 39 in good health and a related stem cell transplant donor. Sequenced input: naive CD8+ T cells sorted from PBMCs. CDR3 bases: TGTGCCAGTATGCGAGGCTTCGCAACTAATGAAAAACTGTTTTTT. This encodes CASMRGFATNEKLFF.